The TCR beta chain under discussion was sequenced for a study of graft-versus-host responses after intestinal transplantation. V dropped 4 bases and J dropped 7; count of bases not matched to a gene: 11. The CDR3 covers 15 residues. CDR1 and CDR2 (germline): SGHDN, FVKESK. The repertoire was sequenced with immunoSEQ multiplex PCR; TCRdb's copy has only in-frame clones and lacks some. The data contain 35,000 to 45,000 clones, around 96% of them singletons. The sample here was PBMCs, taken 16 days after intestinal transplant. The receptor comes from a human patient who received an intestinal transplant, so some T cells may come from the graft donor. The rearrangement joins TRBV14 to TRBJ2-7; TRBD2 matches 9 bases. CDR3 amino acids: CASSPIPAGGGEQYF. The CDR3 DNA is TGTGCCAGCAGCCCTATTCCGGCGGGAGGGGGTGAGCAGTACTTC.